Detailed here is one TCR beta chain. Genes and germline come from the mouse. The CDR3 goes on 1 residue after the read ends, and that part is filled in from the germline J gene. This CDR3 comprises 15 residues. With 2 bases removed from V and 4 bases from J, the gap between germline ends came to 11 bases. Looked up from germline, CDR1 is SNHLY and CDR2 is FYNGKV (reference sequence). This entry comes from a study of tissue T cells after allogeneic stem cell transplantation. Clones were read by immunoSEQ multiplex PCR, and TCRdb kept only the in-frame ones, dropping some. Altogether under 9,000 clones are present, about 35% being singletons, with the ten largest covering roughly 3.5%. The time point was: mouse harvest day 14 after allogeneic transplant. Each mouse received 10^7 T-cell-depleted marrow cells plus 10^6 splenic CD5+ T cells by tail vein.

Material for sequencing was skin. This sequence joins TRBV3 and TRBJ1-4, with D perhaps matching TRBD1 (5 bases). The receptor was derived from a female BALB/c mouse given C57BL/6 T cells with graft-versus-host disease after an allogeneic hematopoietic cell transplant. CDR3 bases read: TGTGCCAGCAGCTTAAGGAGACAGATCAACGAAAGATTATTT. Protein sequence: CASSLRRQINERLF. Given in full, the CDR3 is CASSLRRQINERLFF.